A single sample gave rise to the 14 T cell receptor beta chains below, sequenced in a study of T cells in narcolepsy. Method: immunoSEQ multiplex PCR; TCRdb's copy keeps in-frame clones and lacks some. The table has tens of thousands of clones, over 80% seen once. Sequencing was performed on memory (CD45RA-) CD4+ T cells from blood. These receptor sequences come from a human donor in good health.

The chain links TRBV14 to TRBJ2-3; the match to TRBD2 covers 8 bases. The CDR3 has 17 amino acids. Germline V gene lookup returns CDR1 SGHDN and CDR2 FVKESK. Trimming cost V 0 bases and J 8 bases; bases outside gene matches: 13. The CDR3, as DNA: TGTGCCAGCAGCCAAGAGACCGGGAGGGCCGTCCGTCTTACGCAGTATTTT. As protein: CASSQETGRAVRLTQYF. Filled out from reference TRBV14 and TRBJ2-3, the complete variable domain reads EAGVTQFPSHSVIEKGQTVTLRCDPISGHDNLYWYRRVMGKEIKFLLHFVKESKQDESGMPNNRFLAERTGGTYSTLKVQPAELEDSGVYFCASSQETGRAVRLTQYFGPGTRLTVL.

The CDR3 DNA is TGTGCCTGCCAGGGAGGGAGGAGGAACACCGGGGAGCTGTTTTTT. It is translated as CACQGGRRNTGELFF. The V and J genes are TRBV30 and TRBJ2-2; 7 bases map to TRBD2. Germline assignment: CDR1 GTSNPN and CDR2 SVGIG (reference sequence). The CDR3 is made up of 15 amino acids. J was trimmed by 1 base and V by 6 bases; bases with no gene match: 8.

Only one count was recorded for this clone. This rearrangement joins TRBV29-1 to TRBJ2-7; 10 nucleotides align to TRBD2. Germline values: CDR1 SQVTM, CDR2 ANQGSEA. With 4 bases clipped from V and 6 bases from J, the junction kept 6 bases outside the gene matches. This CDR3 contains 13 residues. The CDR3 nucleotides read TGCAGCGTTGGACTAGCGGGTATCAGCGAGCAGTACTTC. Residues: CSVGLAGISEQYF.

This chain joins TRBV9 and TRBJ1-4; no clear D gene. This CDR3 has 15 amino acids. Germline V gene data show CDR1 as SGDLS and CDR2 as YYNGEE. The ends were cut back, 4 bases at V and 6 bases at J, with 16 bases in the middle. CDR3 sequence: CASSPNTGAHEKLFF. Written as DNA, the CDR3 is TGTGCCAGCAGCCCTAACACTGGCGCACATGAAAAACTGTTTTTT.

The chain is built from TRBV6-5 and TRBJ2-1; 7 nucleotides line up with TRBD2. The CDR3 covers 16 residues. Per the germline V gene, CDR1 is MNHEY and CDR2 is SVGAGI. The V segment lost 4 bases and the J segment 1 base; nucleotides outside the gene matches: 7. CDR3 sequence (DNA): TGTGCCAGCAGTTCCCTGAGCGGGATTTCCTACAATGAGCAGTTCTTC. Amino acid sequence: CASSSLSGISYNEQFF.

The V call is TRBV11-2, the J call TRBJ2-5; D could derive from TRBD1 or TRBD2 (5 bases each). This CDR3 spans 14 amino acids. Germline-derived CDR1 and CDR2 are SGHAT and FQNNGV. V lost 10 bases, J lost 5 bases, and 20 bases lay in between. Here the CDR3 reads CATSPSVWGETQYF. CDR3 coding DNA: TGTGCCACTTCCCCCTCCGTATGGGGGGAGACCCAGTACTTC. Full variable domain (rest looked up from reference TRBV11-2 and TRBJ2-5): EAGVAQSPRYKIIEKRQSVAFWCNPISGHATLYWYQQILGQGPKLLIQFQNNGVVDDSQLPKDRFSAERLKGVDSTLKIQPAKLEDSAVYLCATSPSVWGETQYFGPGTRLLVL.

V and J are TRBV12-5 and TRBJ2-7; 7 nucleotides align to TRBD1. CDR3 length: 16 amino acids. After removal of 2 bases from V and 0 bases from J, the junction contained 7 bases not matched to a gene. CDR1 and CDR2 (germline): LGHNT, FRNRAP. CDR3 sequence reads: CASGLKDRTTSYEQYF. The DNA for the CDR3 is TGTGCTAGTGGTTTGAAGGACAGGACCACCTCCTACGAGCAGTACTTC.

V gene TRBV7-8 combines with J gene TRBJ1-1; weak D call: TRBD1 (5 bases). The ends were cut back, 1 base at V and 4 bases at J, with 22 bases in the middle. The CDR3 spans 18 residues. Germline V gives CDR1 SGHVS, CDR2 FQNEAQ. CDR3 coding DNA: TGTGCCAGCAGCTTAGTCCCTACGGGGGGGACCGTGATCACTGAAGCTTTCTTT. Encoded protein: CASSLVPTGGTVITEAFF.

The DNA of the CDR3 is TGCGCCAGCAGCTTGATCGGGGGGGCTGCAGATACGCAGTATTTT. Its translation is CASSLIGGAADTQYF. This rearrangement joins TRBV5-1 to TRBJ2-3; 8 positions agree with TRBD2. Germline trimming cut 1 base from V and 4 bases from J; bases unmatched to any gene: 5. Germline CDR1 SGHRS, CDR2 YFSETQ. The CDR3 covers 15 residues.

The J gene is TRBJ2-3, the V gene TRBV11-1; 9 bases fit TRBD2. V lost 5 bases and J lost 5; bases outside the gene matches: 17. Germline lookup yields CDR1 SGHAT and CDR2 FQDESV (reference sequence). The CDR3 is 18 amino acids. DNA for the CDR3: TGTGCCAGCAGCCTACCCCTTGGCCAGCGGGAGGTTCAAGATACGCAGTATTTT. Translation: CASSLPLGQREVQDTQYF.

The J gene is TRBJ1-4, the V gene TRBV9; D is undetermined. CDR3 length: 15 amino acids. The V end lost 0 bases, the J end lost 4 bases, and 10 bases lay between the germline ends. CDR1 is SGDLS, CDR2 YYNGEE, per germline. CDR3 in amino acids: CASSVGELFNEKLFF. CDR3 nucleotide sequence: TGTGCCAGCAGCGTAGGGGAACTGTTTAATGAAAAACTGTTTTTT.

The chain is built from TRBV5-6 and TRBJ1-2; D gene unclear. The ends were cut back, 4 bases at V and 3 bases at J, with 19 bases in the middle. The CDR3 loop spans 16 amino acids. CDR1 and CDR2 (germline): SGHDT, YYEEEE. CDR3 in amino acids: CASSPRPAGVDYGYTF. The CDR3 DNA is TGTGCCAGCAGCCCCCGACCGGCCGGGGTTGACTATGGCTACACCTTC.

The sample holds one count of this clone. The V call is TRBV20-1, the J call TRBJ1-2; no reliable D call. CDR3 size: 11 residues. V dropped 5 bases and J dropped 7 bases, with 11 bases sitting between them. The V gene's germline CDR1 is DFQATT and CDR2 SNEGSKA (reference sequence). CDR3 nucleotides: TGCAGTGCTGGCCCCGTGGTTGGCTACACCTTC. Its translation is CSAGPVVGYTF.

The rearrangement uses TRBV18 and TRBJ2-3; D ambiguous. Trimming pared 4 bases from V and 0 bases from J, leaving 17 bases between. The CDR3 loop spans 17 amino acids. CDR1 is KGHSH and CDR2 is LQKENI in the germline V gene. CDR3 DNA: TGTGCCAGCTCACGTACGGACCTCACCCCTAGCACAGATACGCAGTATTTT. It yields the protein CASSRTDLTPSTDTQYF. Using reference TRBV18 and TRBJ2-3 for the parts outside the CDR3, the full variable domain is NAGVMQNPRHLVRRRGQEARLRCSPMKGHSHVYWYRQLPEEGLKFMVYLQKENIIDESGMPKERFSAEFPKEGPSILRIQQVVRGDSAAYFCASSRTDLTPSTDTQYFGPGTRLTVL.